Sequencing of this TCR beta chain was carried out in a study of CD8 T cells in Susac syndrome. Study-wide points: The study admitted that it had a relatively small number of individuals in its TCR sequencing and HLA analysis.

Germline V gives CDR1 MNHEY, CDR2 SMNVEV (reference sequence). This CDR3 is built from 19 residues. The V and J ends lost 3 bases and 0 bases respectively, with 21 bases between them. Random hexamers served to reverse transcribe about 0.45 to 1 ug RNA. The amplification used immunoSEQ multiplex PCR on TCR beta CDR3; it spanned 54 Vbeta and 13 Jbeta. A single record per CDR3 protein comes from TCRdb applying MiXCR to the immunoSEQ multiplex PCR reads. In the table there are about 300,000 distinct CDR3 sequences, about 88% of which are singletons. A remark on this clonotype: The antigen remains undetermined.

This clonotype originated in a human donor with multiple sclerosis. The V gene is TRBV27, the J gene TRBJ1-5; no firm D call. Sequences were obtained from CD8+ T cells from PBMCs. CDR3 residues: CASSFSFPGWAYSNQPQHF. The CDR3 nucleotides read TGTGCCAGCAGTTTCTCTTTTCCAGGATGGGCGTATAGCAATCAGCCCCAGCATTTT.